The rows below give T cell receptor beta chains drawn from one sample of a study of tumor and adjacent non-tumor tissue in lung cancer. MiXCR, run by TCRdb on the multiplex PCR reads, gives a single entry per CDR3 protein. The sample has 60,000 to 80,000 distinct CDR3 sequences, around 70% seen once. Material for sequencing was distant non-tumor lung tissue. The receptors come from a woman aged 45-65 years with non-small cell lung cancer. Each CDR3 is given with its conserved first and last residue. The D gene is left open where the match is weak. The listing skips clone size in some rows; elsewhere it reads once, few, many or a size class.

v_call	clone_size	j_call	d_call	cdr3_aa	cdr3_nt
TRBV11-2	-	TRBJ2-2	TRBD1	CTSSVQGIGERFF	TGTACCAGCAGCGTACAGGGGATCGGGGAGCGGTTTTTT
TRBV5-4	-	TRBJ2-1	TRBD2	CASRRGGGGRNYSEQFF	TGTGCCAGCAGGCGGGGGGGTGGCGGGAGGAATTACAGTGAGCAGTTCTTC
TRBV29-1	-	TRBJ2-3	-	CSARGGDHTDTQYF	TGCAGTGCTCGAGGGGGGGACCACACAGATACGCAGTATTTT
TRBV28	-	TRBJ1-5	-	CASNHTSRVTNQPQHF	TGTGCCAGCAATCATACAAGCAGGGTTACGAATCAGCCCCAGCATTTT
TRBV10-3	-	TRBJ2-1	-	CAISGTWNASEQFF	TGTGCCATCAGTGGGACATGGAACGCCAGTGAGCAGTTCTTC
TRBV28	-	TRBJ2-1	-	CASSFRGSGNNEQFF	TGTGCCAGCAGTTTTCGGGGGAGTGGTAACAATGAGCAGTTCTTC
TRBV11-2	-	TRBJ1-1	-	CASSLLVGRGDTEAFF	TGTGCCAGCAGCTTACTAGTCGGCCGTGGAGACACTGAGGCTTTCTTT
TRBV20-1	many	TRBJ1-1	-	CSAIQGGDTEAFF	TGCAGTGCTATTCAGGGTGGAGACACTGAAGCTTTCTTT
TRBV19	many	TRBJ2-1	-	CASSPHGSYNEQFF	TGTGCCAGTAGTCCACATGGCTCCTACAATGAGCAGTTCTTC
TRBV2	-	TRBJ2-3	TRBD2	CASSEPREGGRRRDTQYF	TGTGCCAGCAGTGAACCAAGGGAGGGAGGAAGGAGGAGAGATACGCAGTATTTT
TRBV12-3/TRBV12-4	many	TRBJ2-3	TRBD1	CASSLGPGGADTQYF	TGTGCCAGCAGTTTAGGTCCAGGGGGCGCGGATACGCAGTATTTT
TRBV6-6	many	TRBJ2-3	-	CASSTPGLLEIPDTQYF	TGTGCCAGCAGTACACCCGGACTTCTAGAAATTCCAGATACGCAGTATTTT
TRBV20-1	-	TRBJ1-3	TRBD1	CSANTGAVSGNTIYF	TGCAGTGCTAACACAGGGGCTGTGTCTGGAAACACCATATATTTT
TRBV11-2	-	TRBJ2-5	-	CGSRVGVKDTRYF	TGTGGCAGCAGGGTCGGGGTTAAAGATACCCGGTACTTC
TRBV13	once	TRBJ1-1	TRBD1	CASSLGWTGRNTEAFF	TGTGCTAGCAGCTTAGGATGGACAGGGAGAAACACTGAAGCTTTCTTT
TRBV6-5	-	TRBJ2-6	TRBD2	CASRGTSGRENSGPNVLTF	TGTGCCAGCAGGGGGACTAGCGGGAGGGAAAATTCTGGGCCCAACGTCCTGACTTTC
TRBV2	-	TRBJ1-5	-	CASNWQGNQPQHF	TGTGCCAGCAATTGGCAGGGAAATCAGCCCCAGCATTTT
TRBV11-2	-	TRBJ2-1	-	CTSSLESGAGQFF	TGTACCAGCAGCTTAGAATCTGGCGCAGGGCAGTTCTTC
TRBV20-1	-	TRBJ1-5	-	CSARSGPQPHHF	TGCAGTGCTAGGTCGGGCCCTCAGCCCCACCATTTT
TRBV20-1	many	TRBJ1-5	-	CSAREAASNQPQHF	TGCAGTGCTAGAGAGGCAGCTAGCAATCAGCCCCAGCATTTT
TRBV20-1	many	TRBJ2-5	-	CSASGGETGTQYF	TGCAGTGCATCAGGAGGGGAAACCGGGACCCAGTACTTC
TRBV6-1	-	TRBJ2-7	-	CASKRGILLGKQYF	TGTGCCAGTAAACGGGGTATTTTGTTGGGCAAGCAGTACTTC
TRBV12-3/TRBV12-4	many	TRBJ2-3	TRBD2	CASSLLAGESDTQYF	TGTGCCAGCAGTTTACTCGCGGGAGAATCAGATACGCAGTATTTT
TRBV28	few	TRBJ2-7	-	CASSFNLGYEQYF	TGTGCCAGCAGTTTCAACCTCGGTTACGAGCAGTACTTC
TRBV20-1	few	TRBJ1-1	-	CSARDPERGGKTEAFF	TGCAGTGCTAGAGATCCCGAGAGGGGAGGTAAGACTGAAGCTTTCTTT
TRBV20-1	-	TRBJ2-3	TRBD2	CSARGSSGTSFTDTQYF	TGCAGTGCTAGAGGTAGTAGCGGGACGTCGTTCACAGATACACAGTATTTT
TRBV11-2	-	TRBJ1-5	-	CASTLTGRGNQPQHF	TGTGCTAGCACCTTAACGGGCCGAGGCAATCAGCCCCAGCATTTT
TRBV11-2	-	TRBJ2-5	-	CASSLIEVSQYF	TGTGCCAGCAGCTTAATAGAGGTATCTCAGTACTTC
TRBV28	-	TRBJ2-1	-	CASTSLGDSSYNDQFF	TGTGCCAGCACCTCTCTAGGGGATAGCTCCTACAATGATCAGTTCTTC
TRBV4-3	-	TRBJ2-3	-	CASSQGPLTDTKYF	TGCGCCAGCAGCCAGGGGCCTTTAACAGATACGAAGTATTTT
TRBV11-2	-	TRBJ1-1	-	CASSLEPSPYTEAFF	TGTGCCAGCAGCTTAGAACCCAGCCCATACACTGAAGCTTTCTTT
TRBV11-1	-	TRBJ2-5	-	CASSFASSVGTQYF	TGTGCCAGCAGCTTCGCTAGTAGCGTAGGAACCCAGTACTTC
TRBV4-3	medium-sized	TRBJ1-2	TRBD1	CASSPGTGVTYGYTF	TGCGCCAGCAGCCCTGGGACAGGGGTTACCTATGGCTACACCTTC
TRBV14	once	TRBJ1-2	-	CDSSQVAGGSGGYTF	TGTGACAGCAGCCAAGTCGCTGGGGGTTCGGGAGGCTACACCTTC
TRBV11-1	-	TRBJ1-5	-	CVRSLATESDTQHF	TGTGTCCGCAGCTTAGCGACCGAGTCAGATACGCAGCATTTT
TRBV12-3/TRBV12-4	-	TRBJ2-2	-	CACSNTGELLF	TGTGCCTGCAGTAACACCGGGGAGCTGCTTTTT
TRBV20-1	many	TRBJ2-5	-	CSASSRPGRETQYF	TGCAGTGCTTCTTCCCGCCCAGGGAGGGAGACCCAGTACTTC
TRBV4-1	-	TRBJ1-6	-	CASSHHSEYNSPLHF	TGCGCCAGCAGCCATCACTCTGAGTATAATTCACCCCTCCACTTT
TRBV11-2	-	TRBJ2-7	-	CASNLTLWNDEQYF	TGTGCCAGCAACTTAACCCTTTGGAACGACGAACAGTATTTC
TRBV11-3	-	TRBJ2-2	-	CASSLQDTGELFF	TGTGCCAGCAGCTTGCAGGACACCGGGGAGCTGTTTTTC
TRBV11-2	-	TRBJ2-1	TRBD2	CAGSRMILAVDNEQFF	TGTGCCGGTAGCCGGATGATACTAGCGGTGGACAATGAGCAGTTCTTC
TRBV6-1	many	TRBJ2-7	-	CASSETGIHEQYF	TGTGCCAGCAGTGAAACAGGGATCCACGAGCAGTACTTC
TRBV20-1	many	TRBJ2-2	TRBD1	CSARLDRVKSGELFF	TGCAGTGCTAGACTGGACAGGGTCAAATCGGGGGAGCTGTTTTTT
TRBV11-3	once	TRBJ2-3	-	CVSTTRGTDTQFF	TGTGTGAGCACCACCAGGGGTACAGATACGCAGTTTTTT
TRBV20-1	-	TRBJ2-3	-	CSARKGLAVTDMQYF	TGCAGTGCAAGGAAGGGATTAGCGGTCACAGATATGCAGTATTTT